This TCR beta chain comes out of a study of blood T cell repertoires in COVID-19. Study processing details: Reference gene primers were amplified, and this amplification served to estimate nucleated cell counts. The protocol was immunoSEQ multiplex PCR, while the TCRdb copy is restricted to in-frame clones and leaves out a portion. V, J and clone size were drawn from that table, and D and trimming were deduced from the DNA. In the table there are about 170,000 clones, 87% of which are singletons. V shed 5 bases and J 2 bases; nucleotides not matched to a gene: 9. The CDR3 has 15 amino acids. Germline lookup yields CDR1 MDHEN and CDR2 SYDVKM.

This receptor was taken from a woman aged 50 to 65 who had recovered from COVID-19. The chain uses TRBV28 and TRBJ2-7; 7 bases agree with TRBD2. The material sequenced was PBMCs or T cells enriched from blood (not recorded which). DNA for the CDR3: TGTGCCAGCAGTACCGAGGCTAGCGGTACCTACGAGCAGTACTTC. The encoded protein is CASSTEASGTYEQYF.